These 9 T cell receptor beta chains came from one sample sequenced in a study of technical replicates of blood from a handful of donors. The table came from immunoSEQ multiplex PCR; TCRdb's copy has only in-frame clones and leaves some out. The sample records 80,000 or so clones, 95% to 98% being singletons. The sequenced sample was T cells isolated from PBMCs. Receptor source: a human donor in good health.

V usage is TRBV29-1 and J usage is TRBJ2-6, with TRBD1 matching over 11 bases. This CDR3 has 17 amino acids. CDR1 is SQVTM, CDR2 ANQGSEA, per germline. The J segment lost 0 bases and the V segment lost 4 bases, leaving 5 bases of the junction unmatched. CDR3 coding DNA: TGCAGCGTTGTTGGACAGGGGGCGCGCTCTGGGGCCAACGTCCTGACTTTC. Translation gives CSVVGQGARSGANVLTF.

The V and J genes are TRBV27 and TRBJ1-5; TRBD1 aligns across 7 bases. The V and J ends lost 4 bases and 4 bases, in that order; junction bases with no gene match: 7. Germline V gene data show CDR1 as MNHEY and CDR2 as SMNVEV (reference sequence). The CDR3 length is 15 residues. CDR3 sequence: CASSSGVQGNQPQHF. The CDR3 DNA sequence: TGTGCCAGCAGTTCTGGAGTACAGGGGAATCAGCCCCAGCATTTT.

The chain has TRBV7-8 and TRBJ1-1; TRBD1 agrees at 9 bases. Germline assignment: CDR1 SGHVS and CDR2 FQNEAQ. The junction had 11 bases not matched to a gene; V was cut back by 6 bases and J by 3 bases. This CDR3 contains 16 residues. CDR3 bases: TGTGCCAGCAGGAATACAGGGGGCTGGGAGTACACTGAAGCTTTCTTT. It encodes CASRNTGGWEYTEAFF.

V is TRBV9 and J is TRBJ2-7; 8 positions match TRBD2. V lost 4 bases, J lost 2 bases, and 5 bases stayed unmatched. CDR1 is SGDLS and CDR2 is YYNGEE in the germline V gene. This CDR3 contains 14 residues. The CDR3 loop reads CASSTRGGPYEQYF. The CDR3 DNA reads as TGTGCCAGCAGCACACGGGGGGGGCCCTACGAGCAGTACTTC.

This chain joins TRBV11-2 and TRBJ1-2; D possibly corresponds to TRBD1 (5 bases). V was pared by 5 bases and J by 4 bases, with 17 bases between. Per the germline V gene, CDR1 is SGHAT and CDR2 is FQNNGV. This CDR3 region has 15 residues. The CDR3 nucleotides read TGTGCCAGCAGCCCCTCCATAGACAGCTTCTATGGCTACACCTTC. It translates to CASSPSIDSFYGYTF.

This chain uses TRBV19 with TRBJ1-5; TRBD1 agrees at 7 bases. The CDR3 has 16 residues. V was clipped by 3 bases and J by 5 bases; unmatched bases: 10. The germline gives CDR1 LNHDA, CDR2 SQIVND (reference sequence). This CDR3 reads CASSIPVMRGHQPQHF. The CDR3 DNA reads TGTGCCAGTAGTATTCCAGTGATGAGGGGGCATCAGCCCCAGCATTTT.

The V gene is TRBV5-5, the J gene TRBJ1-1; no clear D. Germline V lookup: CDR1 SGHKS, CDR2 YYEKEE (reference sequence). CDR3 length: 13 amino acids. The V end was cut by 1 base, the J end by 3 bases, with 7 bases between. The CDR3 spells CASSLTSYTEAFF. The CDR3 coding sequence is TGTGCCAGCAGCTTGACTTCTTACACTGAAGCTTTCTTT.

The chain links TRBV4-3 to TRBJ2-2; perhaps TRBD1 as D (5 bases). Trimming shortened V by 4 bases and J by 1 base, and 10 bases separated the two germline ends. CDR3 length: 15 amino acids. Germline CDR1 is LGHNA and CDR2 is YSLEER. Here the CDR3 DNA reads TGCGCCAGCAGCCGAGTAACAGGGAACACCGGGGAGCTGTTTTTT. Its translation: CASSRVTGNTGELFF.

This chain joins TRBV30 and TRBJ2-1, with 7 bases that match TRBD2. Germline loops: CDR1 GTSNPN, CDR2 SVGIG (reference sequence). V trimming: 1 base; J trimming: 12 bases; junction bases outside the gene matches: 18. CDR3 length: 16 amino acids. The CDR3 bases are TGTGCCTGGAGTGATGGCGGGGGAAGAGGACTGGCTGGGCAGTTCTTC. Its translation: CAWSDGGGRGLAGQFF.